A selection of T cell receptor beta chains follows, all from one sample in a study of blood T cell repertoires in COVID-19. Measured with immunoSEQ multiplex PCR; TCRdb has only the in-frame clones, and not every one. The sample consists of about 250,000 clones, about 90% of them appearing once. Material for sequencing was peripheral blood. The receptors come from a man older than 75 with acute or convalescent COVID-19. Both conserved end residues are part of each CDR3. The D gene is left open where the match is weak. Some rows mark clone size as missing; the rest say once, few, many or name a class of expanded clone.

abundance,d_gene,v_gene,j_gene,CDR3nt,CDR3aa
.,.,TRBV5-1,TRBJ2-3,TGCGCCAGCAGCTTGGACAGGGAGACAGATACGCAGTATTTT,CASSLDRETDTQYF
.,.,TRBV6-2/TRBV6-3,TRBJ1-5,TGTGCCAGCAGTCAGGGGTTAACGGGCAATCAGCCCCAGCATTTT,CASSQGLTGNQPQHF
.,.,TRBV19,TRBJ1-4,TGTGCCAGTAGTATGGGGAAGGGGAAGGAAAAACTGTTTTTT,CASSMGKGKEKLFF
.,.,TRBV27,TRBJ1-6,TGTGCCAGCTCCCGGTTTATTAATTCACCCCTCCACTTT,CASSRFINSPLHF
.,.,TRBV19,TRBJ1-5,TGTGCCAGTAGTATTAACGGGGGTGGCAATCAGCCCCAGCATTTT,CASSINGGGNQPQHF
few,TRBD1,TRBV6-2/TRBV6-3,TRBJ1-5,TGTGCCAGCAGTTACTGGGCAGGGGGCCGGAATCAGCCCCAGCATTTT,CASSYWAGGRNQPQHF
.,.,TRBV6-5,TRBJ1-5,TGTGCCAGCAGTTACTCCGGGATCAATCAGCCCCAGCATTTT,CASSYSGINQPQHF
.,TRBD1,TRBV10-2,TRBJ1-5,TGCGCCAGCAGAGGACAGGCGGGATATGCCCAGCATTTT,CASRGQAGYAQHF
.,TRBD1,TRBV5-1,TRBJ1-2,TGCGCCAGCAGCTTGGAGGGACAGGGGAATGGCTACACCTTC,CASSLEGQGNGYTF
.,.,TRBV7-2,TRBJ2-1,TGTGCCAGCAGCTTAGCGCGGGAAGTAAATGAGCAGTTCTTC,CASSLAREVNEQFF
.,TRBD1,TRBV3-1/TRBV3-2,TRBJ1-1,TGTGCCAGCAGCCGGGACAGGGCGAACACTGAAGCTTTCTTT,CASSRDRANTEAFF
.,TRBD1,TRBV19,TRBJ2-1,TGTGCCAGTCAGGACAGGGCTGACTACAATGAGCAGTTCTTC,CASQDRADYNEQFF
.,.,TRBV10-3,TRBJ1-5,TGTGCCATCAGTTCAACAGGGTCGAGCAATCAGCCCCAGCATTTT,CAISSTGSSNQPQHF
few,.,TRBV15,TRBJ1-1,TGTGCCACCAGCCGGGGTGGAGGCAACACTGAAGCTTTCTTT,CATSRGGGNTEAFF
.,.,TRBV19,TRBJ1-1,TGTGCCAGCTCGGCAGGGCGGAACACTGAAGCTTTCTTT,CASSAGRNTEAFF
.,TRBD1,TRBV19,TRBJ2-3,TGTGCCAGTACCCAACGGACAGGTTTTAGGAGCACAGATACGCAGTATTTT,CASTQRTGFRSTDTQYF
.,TRBD2,TRBV10-3,TRBJ2-1,TGTGCCATCAGTGATAGCGGGGGTTACAATGAGCAGTTCTTC,CAISDSGGYNEQFF
.,TRBD2,TRBV2,TRBJ2-5,TGTGCCAGCATGGGAGGGAGTAGGGAGACCCAGTACTTC,CASMGGSRETQYF
once,TRBD1,TRBV25-1,TRBJ1-5,TGTGCCAGCAGTGTCGGACAGGTCAGGCAGCCCCAGCATTTT,CASSVGQVRQPQHF
.,.,TRBV6-5,TRBJ2-7,TGTGCCAGCAGTAGGACGGTGAGGGTAGTCGACGAGCAGTACTTC,CASSRTVRVVDEQYF
once,TRBD1,TRBV5-1,TRBJ2-6,TGCGCCAGCAGCTCCCCCGGGACAGCGGCCAACGTCCTGACTTTC,CASSSPGTAANVLTF
once,.,TRBV9,TRBJ2-5,TGTGCCAGCAGCGTAGAGGGACTCCAAGAGACCCAGTACTTC,CASSVEGLQETQYF
.,TRBD1,TRBV2,TRBJ2-3,TGTGCCACCACCGCACAGGGGCTCTTTAGCACAGATACGCAGTATTTT,CATTAQGLFSTDTQYF
.,.,TRBV6-5,TRBJ1-5,TGTGCCAGCAGCGGACACCCGGGCAGGCAGCCCCAGCATTTT,CASSGHPGRQPQHF
.,.,TRBV25-1,TRBJ1-1,TGTGCCAGCAGTCGAGCGGGGACGAACACTGAAGCTTTCTTT,CASSRAGTNTEAFF
.,TRBD2,TRBV7-9,TRBJ2-7,TGTGCCAGCAGCTTACCAACTGGGACTAGCGGGAGAGGCGAGCAGTACTTC,CASSLPTGTSGRGEQYF
.,.,TRBV19,TRBJ1-2,TGTGCCAGTAGTTGGGGGCAGGAGCCCTTTAACTATGGCTACACCTTC,CASSWGQEPFNYGYTF
.,TRBD2,TRBV7-6,TRBJ2-2,TGTGCCAGCAGTCGGACTAGCGGGAGCTCCACCGGGGAGCTGTTTTTT,CASSRTSGSSTGELFF
once,TRBD2,TRBV4-1,TRBJ2-3,TGCGCCAGCAGCCAAGATTGGACTAGCGGGAGTATCAGGGCAGATACGCAGTATTTT,CASSQDWTSGSIRADTQYF
.,.,TRBV5-1,TRBJ1-5,TGCGCCAGCAGCTTGGTGGGGGGGTCGGAACAGCCCCAGCATTTT,CASSLVGGSEQPQHF
.,.,TRBV3-1/TRBV3-2,TRBJ1-3,TGTGCCAGCAGCCAAGTCTCCGGGGTTTCTGGAAACACCATATATTTT,CASSQVSGVSGNTIYF
.,TRBD2,TRBV2,TRBJ2-3,TGTGCCAGCAGGCCTCCGGGACTAGCGGGGGGAGATACGCAGTATTTT,CASRPPGLAGGDTQYF
.,.,TRBV3-1/TRBV3-2,TRBJ2-4,TGTGCCAGCAGCCAAGTCCAGGGAAGCATTCAGTACTTC,CASSQVQGSIQYF
few,TRBD1,TRBV29-1,TRBJ2-7,TGCAGCGTTGAACAGGACAGGACCTACGAGCAGTACTTC,CSVEQDRTYEQYF
.,.,TRBV7-2,TRBJ1-3,TGTGCCAGCAGCCTTACTGGAGTCTCTGGAAACACCATATATTTT,CASSLTGVSGNTIYF
.,TRBD2,TRBV29-1,TRBJ2-5,TGCAGCGAAGAGGGGGGGCCAGATGGACTAGCGGGAGAAGAGACCCAGTACTTC,CSEEGGPDGLAGEETQYF
.,TRBD1,TRBV4-3,TRBJ1-5,TGCGCCAGCAGCCAAGACTACCTGGGACAGCCCAATCAGCCCCAGCATTTT,CASSQDYLGQPNQPQHF
.,.,TRBV28,TRBJ1-4,TGTGCCAGCAGATACCTTCAGGCAACTAATGAAAAACTGTTTTTT,CASRYLQATNEKLFF
.,.,TRBV3-1/TRBV3-2,TRBJ2-2,TGTGCCAGCAGCCAAGACGGGGGGGAGCTGTTTTTT,CASSQDGGELFF
.,.,TRBV7-2,TRBJ2-7,TGTGCCAGCAGCGCTAGGTCAGGGATCTACGAGCAGTACTTC,CASSARSGIYEQYF
once,TRBD1,TRBV5-5,TRBJ1-5,TGTGCCAGCAGCTCCAGGGGGGACAGCTCAGGACCCCAGCATTTT,CASSSRGDSSGPQHF
.,TRBD2,TRBV14,TRBJ2-1,TGTGCCAGCCGAGGACTAGCGGGAGACAATGAGCAGTTCTTC,CASRGLAGDNEQFF